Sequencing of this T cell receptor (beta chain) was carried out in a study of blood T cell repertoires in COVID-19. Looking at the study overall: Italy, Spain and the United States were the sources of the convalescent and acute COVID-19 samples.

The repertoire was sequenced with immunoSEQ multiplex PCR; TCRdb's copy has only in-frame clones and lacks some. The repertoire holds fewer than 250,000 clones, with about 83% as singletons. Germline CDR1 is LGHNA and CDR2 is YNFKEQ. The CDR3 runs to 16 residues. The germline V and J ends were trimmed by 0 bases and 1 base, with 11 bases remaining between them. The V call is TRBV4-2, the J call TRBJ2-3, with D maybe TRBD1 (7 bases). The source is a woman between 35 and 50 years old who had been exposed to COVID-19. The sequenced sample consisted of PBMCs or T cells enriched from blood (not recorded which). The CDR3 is CASSQDGRGGTDTQYF. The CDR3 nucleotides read TGTGCCAGCAGCCAAGATGGCAGGGGGGGCACAGATACGCAGTATTTT.